These T cell receptor beta chains were read from a single sample in a study of immune heterogeneity within non-small cell lung tumors. From the multiplex PCR reads, TCRdb called clonotypes with MiXCR, one entry per CDR3 protein. The table has fewer than 15,000 distinct CDR3 sequences, over 25% seen once. What was sequenced was lung tumor tissue. The receptor source for this set is a man in his forties with non-small cell lung cancer. Both conserved end residues are part of each CDR3. The D gene is left open where the match is weak. The size entry gives once, few, many, or a class for an expanded clone.

j_call d_call v_call clone_size cdr3_aa cdr3_nt
TRBJ2-2 - TRBV4-2 few CVSSQAGGGELFF TGTGTCAGCAGCCAAGCCGGTGGCGGGGAGCTGTTTTTT
TRBJ1-2 - TRBV2 medium-sized CASSQGNYGYTF TGTGCCAGCAGTCAGGGTAACTATGGCTACACCTTC
TRBJ1-3 TRBD1 TRBV7-9 few CASSSSGTGAGNTIYF TGTGCCAGCAGCTCGTCCGGGACAGGGGCCGGAAACACCATATATTTT
TRBJ2-3 TRBD2 TRBV4-3 medium-sized CASSQDLAGVTDTQYF TGCGCCAGCAGCCAAGATCTAGCGGGAGTCACAGATACGCAGTATTTT
TRBJ1-5 - TRBV12-3/TRBV12-4 medium-sized CASSLGRDQPQHF TGTGCCAGCAGTTTAGGCCGGGATCAGCCCCAGCATTTT
TRBJ1-1 - TRBV6-2/TRBV6-3 many CASSSLGGNTEAFF TGTGCCAGCAGTTCCCTAGGGGGGAACACTGAAGCTTTCTTT
TRBJ2-7 - TRBV10-3 medium-sized CAISERYREGSYEQYF TGTGCCATCAGTGAGAGATACAGGGAAGGATCCTACGAGCAGTACTTC
TRBJ2-1 - TRBV28 medium-sized CASSFYSLNEQFF TGTGCCAGCAGTTTTTATTCCTTAAATGAGCAGTTCTTC
TRBJ2-2 - TRBV7-3 few CASSLSTGELFF TGTGCCAGCAGCTTAAGCACCGGGGAGCTGTTTTTT
TRBJ1-6 - TRBV6-1 medium-sized CASGSSYNSPLHF TGTGCCAGCGGGAGCTCCTATAATTCACCCCTCCACTTT